This T cell receptor beta chain is from a study of blood T cell repertoires in COVID-19. Study as a whole: Whether acute or convalescent, the COVID-19 samples came from the United States, Italy and Spain.

It was during active infection that Seattle patients were enrolled and then longitudinally followed. Original analysis: Estimates of nucleated cell counts were drawn from the amplification of reference gene primers. Profiling relied on immunoSEQ multiplex PCR, and the TCRdb table lists in-frame clones only, not all of them. That table gives V, J and clone size, and the DNA gave D and trimming. The table lists tens of thousands of clones, 75% to 80% of them singletons. The CDR3 is 16 residues long. Germline CDR1 and CDR2: MGHRA and YSYEKL. V was clipped by 1 base and J by 2 bases; unmatched bases: 5. The sequence was collected from a man in his 70s with COVID-19, enrolled during active disease. The chain uses TRBV4-1 and TRBJ2-3, with 8 bases fitting TRBD2. The specimen sequenced was peripheral blood. The DNA of the CDR3 is TGCGCCAGCAGCCAAGTTTATAGCGGGGCCACAGATACGCAGTATTTT. As protein: CASSQVYSGATDTQYF.